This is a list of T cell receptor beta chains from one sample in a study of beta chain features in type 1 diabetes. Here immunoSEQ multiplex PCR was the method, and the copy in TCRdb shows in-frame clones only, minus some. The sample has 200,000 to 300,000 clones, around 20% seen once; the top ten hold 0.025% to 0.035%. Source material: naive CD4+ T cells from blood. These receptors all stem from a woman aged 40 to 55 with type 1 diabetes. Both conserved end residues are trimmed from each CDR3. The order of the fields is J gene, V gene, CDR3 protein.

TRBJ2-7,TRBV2,ASREVRYEQY
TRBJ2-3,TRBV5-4,ASFEGLESSDTQY
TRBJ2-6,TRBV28,ASSSHSGANVLT
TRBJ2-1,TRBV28,ASSFRRGEQF
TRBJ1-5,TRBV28,ASSPAGGRPQH
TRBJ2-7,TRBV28,ASSDDTGGDEQY
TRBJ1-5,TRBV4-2,ASSSGGGGDNQPQH
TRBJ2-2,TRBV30,AWTPYTGELF
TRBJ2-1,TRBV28,ASCGAAGDPYNEQF
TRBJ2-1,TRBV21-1,ASSIWTGTGERDEQF
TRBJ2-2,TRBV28,ASMPMDRGNTGELF
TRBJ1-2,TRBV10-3,AISEQAGGYT
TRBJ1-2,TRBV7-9,ASSLQALFYGYT
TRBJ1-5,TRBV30,AWSAGGNQPQH
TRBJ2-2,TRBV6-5,ASSYSRQGGTGELF
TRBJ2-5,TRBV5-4,ASSSTVQETQY
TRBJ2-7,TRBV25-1,ASRRDSLYEQY
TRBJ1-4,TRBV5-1,ASSLRTNEKLF
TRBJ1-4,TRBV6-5,ASSPGYSNEKLF